A selection of T cell receptor beta chains follows, all from one sample in a study of PD-L1 blockade in urothelial cancer. The data were produced by immunoSEQ multiplex PCR, yet TCRdb's version contains in-frame clones alone and is incomplete. The data show about 51,000 clones, 70% to 90% seen once. Sequenced here: PBMCs, sampled around atezolizumab (anti-PD-L1) treatment. The receptors stem from a man aged 55 to 70 with urothelial cancer. Both conserved end residues are part of each CDR3. The order of the fields is clone size, D gene, J gene, V gene, CDR3 DNA, CDR3 protein. A D gene is named only where the DNA matches it firmly. Rows give clone size only sometimes, using once, few, many, or a class for an expanded clone.

abundance: .; d_gene: .; j_gene: TRBJ1-2; v_gene: TRBV7-9; CDR3nt: TGTGCCAGCAGCCCCCGGAGGAGGACAGAAGAACAACTCTATGGCTACACCTTC; CDR3aa: CASSPRRRTEEQLYGYTF
abundance: .; d_gene: TRBD1; j_gene: TRBJ1-2; v_gene: TRBV19; CDR3nt: TGTGCCAGTAGACACACAGGGGAAAACTATGGCTACACCTTC; CDR3aa: CASRHTGENYGYTF
abundance: once; d_gene: .; j_gene: TRBJ1-3; v_gene: TRBV5-1; CDR3nt: TGCGCCAGCAGCTTGGGGCAGGACTCTGGAAACACCATATATTTT; CDR3aa: CASSLGQDSGNTIYF
abundance: .; d_gene: .; j_gene: TRBJ2-2; v_gene: TRBV6-6; CDR3nt: TGTGCCAGCAAGGACTCGAACACCGGGGAGCTGTTTTTT; CDR3aa: CASKDSNTGELFF
abundance: .; d_gene: .; j_gene: TRBJ2-7; v_gene: TRBV21-1; CDR3nt: .; CDR3aa: CASSKPQVAGGSSYEQYF
abundance: .; d_gene: TRBD2; j_gene: TRBJ2-1; v_gene: TRBV10-1; CDR3nt: TGCGCCAGCAGTGAGTCGCAACTAGCGGGAACGCGTGAGCAGTTCTTC; CDR3aa: CASSESQLAGTREQFF
abundance: .; d_gene: .; j_gene: TRBJ1-1; v_gene: TRBV2; CDR3nt: TGTGCCAGCAGGGCCCTGAGGGAGAACACTGAAGCTTTCTTT; CDR3aa: CASRALRENTEAFF
abundance: .; d_gene: .; j_gene: TRBJ1-1; v_gene: TRBV21-1; CDR3nt: TGTGCCAGCGAAACAAGTGCCCCTTGGCCCGGGGGACAGGGCCCCCGTGAAGCTTTCTTT; CDR3aa: CASETSAPWPGGQGPREAFF
abundance: .; d_gene: .; j_gene: TRBJ1-5; v_gene: TRBV19; CDR3nt: TGTGCCAGTAGTATCGGCCTGGGTGGACAGAGCAATCAGCCCCAGCATTTT; CDR3aa: CASSIGLGGQSNQPQHF
abundance: .; d_gene: TRBD2; j_gene: TRBJ2-3; v_gene: TRBV5-1; CDR3nt: TGCGCCAGCAGCTCGTTGGGGGGGAACACAGATACGCAGTATTTT; CDR3aa: CASSSLGGNTDTQYF
abundance: once; d_gene: .; j_gene: TRBJ2-3; v_gene: TRBV11-2; CDR3nt: TGTGCCAGCAGCTTAGTGGGACACCTCACAGATACGCAGTATTTT; CDR3aa: CASSLVGHLTDTQYF
abundance: .; d_gene: .; j_gene: TRBJ2-1; v_gene: TRBV7-8; CDR3nt: TGTGCCAGCAGACTAAGGGCGGGGGCGGGTGAGCAGTTCTTC; CDR3aa: CASRLRAGAGEQFF
abundance: .; d_gene: TRBD2; j_gene: TRBJ2-4; v_gene: TRBV5-5; CDR3nt: TGTGCCAGCAGCTCGGGACTAGCGGGGGGGGGAGCCAAAAACATTCAGTACTTC; CDR3aa: CASSSGLAGGGAKNIQYF
abundance: few; d_gene: .; j_gene: TRBJ1-6; v_gene: TRBV25-1; CDR3nt: TGTGCCAGCAGGGGGGTAGGTCACGGGGGTTCACCCCTCCACTTT; CDR3aa: CASRGVGHGGSPLHF
abundance: .; d_gene: .; j_gene: TRBJ1-2; v_gene: TRBV2; CDR3nt: TGTGCCAGCAGTTTTCCCGGGACACAAGTTAACTATGGCTACACCTTC; CDR3aa: CASSFPGTQVNYGYTF
abundance: .; d_gene: .; j_gene: TRBJ1-1; v_gene: TRBV19; CDR3nt: TGTGCCAGTAGTCGCGGGTCAGCCACCCTAAAAGGCACTGAAGCTTTCTTT; CDR3aa: CASSRGSATLKGTEAFF
abundance: .; d_gene: TRBD1; j_gene: TRBJ2-1; v_gene: TRBV25-1; CDR3nt: TGTGCCAGCAGTGGCAATACCGGGACAGGGGGCAATAATGAGCAGTTCTTC; CDR3aa: CASSGNTGTGGNNEQFF
abundance: .; d_gene: TRBD2; j_gene: TRBJ2-5; v_gene: TRBV19; CDR3nt: TGTGCCAGCCGGGCTAGCGGCCAAGAGACCCAGTACTTC; CDR3aa: CASRASGQETQYF
abundance: .; d_gene: .; j_gene: TRBJ2-1; v_gene: TRBV1; CDR3nt: TGCACCAGCAGCCAAGAGGGGGAGCGGGAGGGGTCGAGCTCCTACAATGAGCAGTTCTTC; CDR3aa: CTSSQEGEREGSSSYNEQFF
abundance: .; d_gene: TRBD1; j_gene: TRBJ1-1; v_gene: TRBV6-1; CDR3nt: TGTGCCAGCAGATCCGAGGGGGCGGGAGCTTTCTTT; CDR3aa: CASRSEGAGAFF
abundance: .; d_gene: .; j_gene: TRBJ1-1; v_gene: TRBV15; CDR3nt: TGTGCCACCAGCAGAGATCGTACGGGGAACACTGAAGCTTTCTTT; CDR3aa: CATSRDRTGNTEAFF
abundance: .; d_gene: .; j_gene: TRBJ1-6; v_gene: TRBV2; CDR3nt: TGTGCCAGCGGGGGGGAGGGATCACCCCTCCACTTT; CDR3aa: CASGGEGSPLHF
abundance: once; d_gene: .; j_gene: TRBJ2-7; v_gene: TRBV18; CDR3nt: TGTGCCAGCTCACTAGGGACATCGACAGGTTCCGAGCAGTACTTC; CDR3aa: CASSLGTSTGSEQYF
abundance: once; d_gene: TRBD1; j_gene: TRBJ2-6; v_gene: TRBV19; CDR3nt: TGTGCCAGTAAAGGTTATGGCAGGGGGCGGTCTAGTGGGGCCAACGTCCTGACTTTC; CDR3aa: CASKGYGRGRSSGANVLTF
abundance: .; d_gene: .; j_gene: TRBJ1-2; v_gene: TRBV6-1; CDR3nt: TGTGCCAGCAGTGAGAACGGCTATGGCTACACCTTC; CDR3aa: CASSENGYGYTF
abundance: once; d_gene: TRBD2; j_gene: TRBJ2-2; v_gene: TRBV7-2; CDR3nt: TGTGCCAGCAGCCGCCCTAGCGGGAGGGGCACCGGGGAGCTGTTTTTT; CDR3aa: CASSRPSGRGTGELFF
abundance: .; d_gene: TRBD2; j_gene: TRBJ2-1; v_gene: TRBV5-5; CDR3nt: TGTGCCAGCAGCTTGAGACTAGCGGGCTACTCCTACAATGAGCAGTTCTTC; CDR3aa: CASSLRLAGYSYNEQFF
abundance: .; d_gene: TRBD1; j_gene: TRBJ2-7; v_gene: TRBV2; CDR3nt: TGTGCCAGCCGGGGACAGGGCGGCGAGGAGCAGTACTTC; CDR3aa: CASRGQGGEEQYF
abundance: .; d_gene: TRBD1; j_gene: TRBJ1-2; v_gene: TRBV6-5; CDR3nt: TGTGCCAGCAGTTTACAGGGGGCTGGGGGCTACACCTTC; CDR3aa: CASSLQGAGGYTF
abundance: once; d_gene: .; j_gene: TRBJ1-1; v_gene: TRBV19; CDR3nt: TGTGCCAGTAGTATAGATCGGCGGATGAACACTGAAGCTTTCTTT; CDR3aa: CASSIDRRMNTEAFF
abundance: .; d_gene: TRBD1; j_gene: TRBJ2-7; v_gene: TRBV6-1; CDR3nt: TGTGCCAGCAGTGCCCGGGACAGCTCCTACGAGCAGTACTTC; CDR3aa: CASSARDSSYEQYF
abundance: .; d_gene: .; j_gene: TRBJ1-1; v_gene: TRBV30; CDR3nt: TGTGCCTGGGCTGGACAGCCGAACACTGAAGCTTTCTTT; CDR3aa: CAWAGQPNTEAFF
abundance: .; d_gene: TRBD1; j_gene: TRBJ1-4; v_gene: TRBV6-5; CDR3nt: TGTGCCAGCAGTTACGGCGGGACAGGGGGTGAAAAACTGTTTTTT; CDR3aa: CASSYGGTGGEKLFF
abundance: .; d_gene: .; j_gene: TRBJ1-3; v_gene: TRBV4-3; CDR3nt: TGCGCCAGCAGCCAAGAAACAGGGACCTCTGGAAACACCATATATTTT; CDR3aa: CASSQETGTSGNTIYF
abundance: .; d_gene: .; j_gene: TRBJ1-1; v_gene: TRBV14; CDR3nt: TGTGCCAGCAGCCAAGGTCTGGGAGTGACTGAAGCTTTCTTT; CDR3aa: CASSQGLGVTEAFF
abundance: once; d_gene: .; j_gene: TRBJ1-4; v_gene: TRBV5-6; CDR3nt: TGTGCCAGCAGCTCGGTTCCGGACAGTGCAACTAATGAAAAACTGTTTTTT; CDR3aa: CASSSVPDSATNEKLFF
abundance: .; d_gene: .; j_gene: TRBJ1-6; v_gene: TRBV6-6; CDR3nt: TGTGCCAGCAGGGAGGGGAGCTCCTATAATTCACCCCTCCACTTT; CDR3aa: CASREGSSYNSPLHF
abundance: .; d_gene: TRBD1; j_gene: TRBJ1-2; v_gene: TRBV5-1; CDR3nt: TGCGCCAGCAGCTTGGGGGACAGGGTGAACGGTGGCTACACCTTC; CDR3aa: CASSLGDRVNGGYTF
abundance: .; d_gene: .; j_gene: TRBJ2-7; v_gene: TRBV19; CDR3nt: TGTGCCAGTAGTGCACCCCACAGGGTTCACGAGCAGTACTTC; CDR3aa: CASSAPHRVHEQYF
abundance: .; d_gene: TRBD1; j_gene: TRBJ2-1; v_gene: TRBV7-9; CDR3nt: TGTGCCAGCAGCTCGAGGGTGGGACAGTACAATGAGCAGTTCTTC; CDR3aa: CASSSRVGQYNEQFF
abundance: .; d_gene: .; j_gene: TRBJ2-5; v_gene: TRBV7-2; CDR3nt: TGTGCCAGCAGTCTGTGGGGCCGCAGAGGAGAGACCCAGTACTTC; CDR3aa: CASSLWGRRGETQYF
abundance: .; d_gene: .; j_gene: TRBJ1-3; v_gene: TRBV9; CDR3nt: TGTGCCAGCAGTATGGGGAGCTCTGGAAACACCATATATTTT; CDR3aa: CASSMGSSGNTIYF
abundance: .; d_gene: TRBD1; j_gene: TRBJ1-3; v_gene: TRBV6-5; CDR3nt: TGTGCCAGCAGTTACTCCGGGACAGGGACTGGAAACACCATATATTTT; CDR3aa: CASSYSGTGTGNTIYF
abundance: .; d_gene: .; j_gene: TRBJ2-7; v_gene: TRBV4-2; CDR3nt: TGTGCCAGCAGCGCAAACCTCAATCCGGCAAGGAGGGACGAGCAGTACTTC; CDR3aa: CASSANLNPARRDEQYF
abundance: once; d_gene: .; j_gene: TRBJ2-5; v_gene: TRBV29-1; CDR3nt: TGCAGCGTTGAAGAGATCCGGGAGACCCAGTACTTC; CDR3aa: CSVEEIRETQYF
abundance: .; d_gene: TRBD2; j_gene: TRBJ2-7; v_gene: TRBV19; CDR3nt: TGTGCCAGTAGTCCCTCTAGCGGGAGGGCAGAGCAGTACTTC; CDR3aa: CASSPSSGRAEQYF
abundance: .; d_gene: TRBD1; j_gene: TRBJ1-5; v_gene: TRBV19; CDR3nt: TGTGCCAGTAGGGGACAGCGTAGACATCAGCCCCAGCATTTT; CDR3aa: CASRGQRRHQPQHF
abundance: .; d_gene: TRBD1; j_gene: TRBJ2-7; v_gene: TRBV10-3; CDR3nt: TGTGCCATCAGGGGGACAGGGGGCCACGAGCAGTACTTC; CDR3aa: CAIRGTGGHEQYF
abundance: .; d_gene: TRBD1; j_gene: TRBJ2-2; v_gene: TRBV29-1; CDR3nt: TGCAGCGTTGAGAAGGGACAGGGGATCGGGGAGCTGTTTTTT; CDR3aa: CSVEKGQGIGELFF
abundance: .; d_gene: TRBD2; j_gene: TRBJ2-3; v_gene: TRBV12-5; CDR3nt: TGTGCTAGTGCAAAGGGACTAGAACACACAGATACGCAGTATTTT; CDR3aa: CASAKGLEHTDTQYF
abundance: .; d_gene: .; j_gene: TRBJ2-1; v_gene: TRBV28; CDR3nt: TGTGCCAGCAGTTCGGCGGAGGACGCCTACAATGAGCAGTTCTTC; CDR3aa: CASSSAEDAYNEQFF
abundance: .; d_gene: TRBD1; j_gene: TRBJ2-7; v_gene: TRBV7-8; CDR3nt: TGTGCCAGCAGCTTAGAGACAGGGCGCGAGCAGTACTTC; CDR3aa: CASSLETGREQYF
abundance: once; d_gene: .; j_gene: TRBJ1-3; v_gene: TRBV2; CDR3nt: TGTGCCAGCAGATCCCCCTCCGGAAACACCATATATTTT; CDR3aa: CASRSPSGNTIYF
abundance: .; d_gene: TRBD1; j_gene: TRBJ1-1; v_gene: TRBV30; CDR3nt: TGTGCATCCGACAGGGCTGAAGCTTTCTTT; CDR3aa: CASDRAEAFF
abundance: .; d_gene: .; j_gene: TRBJ1-2; v_gene: TRBV28; CDR3nt: TGTGCCAGCAGTTTTCCCGGGGAAACTGGGGTTAACTATGGCTACACCTTC; CDR3aa: CASSFPGETGVNYGYTF
abundance: .; d_gene: .; j_gene: TRBJ1-5; v_gene: TRBV5-6; CDR3nt: TGTGCCAGCAGCTTGGTTCGGGGGGACATTGATCAGCCCCAGCATTTT; CDR3aa: CASSLVRGDIDQPQHF